This T cell receptor (beta chain) originates from a study of patients and donors after allogeneic stem cell transplantation. One entry per CDR3 protein, called by TCRdb with MiXCR from the RT-PCR reads. Of about 76,000 distinct CDR3 sequences listed, 26% were seen once; the top ten hold approximately 25%. This clonotype came up many times. Per the germline V gene, CDR1 is SGHNT and CDR2 is YENEEA. This CDR3 is built from 16 residues. V was clipped by 0 bases and J by 0 bases, with 9 bases between them. Sequenced input: blood, either unsorted or a sorted T cell fraction (not recorded which). The chain couples TRBV11-3 to TRBJ2-1; D not certain. The TCR comes from a human donor who was either an allogeneic HSCT recipient or a stem cell or donor lymphocyte infusion donor (not recorded which). It is not recorded whose cells these are; they may come from a transplant donor. The chain's CDR3 is CASSLELLSSYNEQFF. Here the CDR3 DNA reads TGTGCCAGCAGCTTAGAACTACTGAGCTCCTACAATGAGCAGTTCTTC. The complete variable domain, with remaining parts taken from reference TRBV11-3 and TRBJ2-1, reads EAGVVQSPRYKIIEKKQPVAFWCNPISGHNTLYWYLQNLGQGPELLIRYENEEAVDDSQLPKDRFSAERLKGVDSTLKIQPAELGDSAVYLCASSLELLSSYNEQFFGPGTRLTVL.